This T cell receptor beta chain was profiled in a study of Ad26.COV2.S vaccination and SARS-CoV-2 variants. The sample's treatment: 19 received Ad26.COV2.S at low or high dose, single or two shots; about 5 received placebo; per-sample allocation not given. Repertoires come from day 63 after the first vaccine or placebo injection. TCRdb's table, derived via immunoSEQ multiplex PCR, lists solely in-frame clones and lacks some. The repertoire consists of under 300,000 clones, with 87% occurring once and the leading ten covering roughly 3%. About this clone: Its antigen is not identified.

Overall study results and limits: Total T cell responses may have been underestimated by the TCR breadth and depth analyses.

Trimming removed 8 bases from V and 1 base from J, with 14 bases in between. The CDR3 has 13 residues. Germline-derived CDR1 and CDR2 are GTSNPN and SVGIG (reference sequence). The sequence was collected from a person aged 18-60 years who received the Ad26.COV2.S COVID-19 vaccine or a placebo. The chain uses TRBV30 and TRBJ1-2; no definite D call. Source: peripheral blood, taken in a trial of Ad26.COV2.S vaccine versus placebo. The CDR3 region is CATRGSLNYGYTF. The CDR3 bases are TGTGCCACACGGGGATCCCTTAACTATGGCTACACCTTC.